This T cell receptor (beta chain) was identified in a study of control samples from healthy donors and cancer patients. V was trimmed by 3 bases and J by 5 bases, leaving 11 bases between them. The CDR3 runs 14 residues. Germline V gene sequence: CDR1 SGHDN, CDR2 FVKESK. The table came from immunoSEQ multiplex PCR; TCRdb's copy has only in-frame clones and leaves some out. The repertoire holds some 130,000 clones, with more than 80% as singletons. Input material: blood. This chain joins TRBV14 and TRBJ2-1; D not certain. The sequence was obtained from a man aged 18-30 years in good health. CDR3 region: CASSQFIPDNEQFF. CDR3 bases: TGTGCCAGCAGCCAGTTCATACCCGACAATGAGCAGTTCTTC. The full variable domain, its missing parts supplied by reference TRBV14 and TRBJ2-1, is EAGVTQFPSHSVIEKGQTVTLRCDPISGHDNLYWYRRVMGKEIKFLLHFVKESKQDESGMPNNRFLAERTGGTYSTLKVQPAELEDSGVYFCASSQFIPDNEQFFGPGTRLTVL.